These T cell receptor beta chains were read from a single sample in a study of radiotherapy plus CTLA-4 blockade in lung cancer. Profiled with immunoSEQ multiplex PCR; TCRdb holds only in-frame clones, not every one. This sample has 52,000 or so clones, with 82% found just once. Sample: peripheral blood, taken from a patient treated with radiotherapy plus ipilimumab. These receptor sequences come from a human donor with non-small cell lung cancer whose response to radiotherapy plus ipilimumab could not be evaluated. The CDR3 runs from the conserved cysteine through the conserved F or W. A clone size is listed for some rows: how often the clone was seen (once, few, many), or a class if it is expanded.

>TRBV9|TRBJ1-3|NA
CASSPSAGAGNTIYF
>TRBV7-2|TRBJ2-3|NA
CASSLWDRDTQYF
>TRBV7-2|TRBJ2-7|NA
CASRTGGAYEQYF
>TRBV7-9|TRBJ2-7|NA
CASSLPHGQREREQYF
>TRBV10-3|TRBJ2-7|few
CAISEEGLVVGEQYF
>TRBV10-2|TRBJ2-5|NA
CASRTSGEQTQYF
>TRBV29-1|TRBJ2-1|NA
CSVVPTGRDNEQFF
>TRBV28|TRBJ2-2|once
CASSATQGASGELFF
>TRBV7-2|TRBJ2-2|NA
CASSPAGDRANTGELFF
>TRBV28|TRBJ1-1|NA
CASSLAGGKAEAFF
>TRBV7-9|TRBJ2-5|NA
CASSQGLAGPQETQYF
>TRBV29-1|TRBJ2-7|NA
CSAARTSGSYEQYF
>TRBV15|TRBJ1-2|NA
CATSRDRDYGYTF
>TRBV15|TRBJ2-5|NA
CATSRDQAREQYF
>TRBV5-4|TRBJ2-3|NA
CASSASGGRVDTQYF
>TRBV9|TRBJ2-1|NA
CASSPGLAGVNEQFF
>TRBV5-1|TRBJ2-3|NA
CASSLGPGGAADTQYF
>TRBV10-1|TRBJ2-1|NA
CASSDTVGGRDEQFF
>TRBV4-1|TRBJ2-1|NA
CASSLAGGSYNEQFF
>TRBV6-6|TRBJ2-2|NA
CASSPLAGGIRELFF
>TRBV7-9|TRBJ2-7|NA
CASSYTGGPYYEQYF
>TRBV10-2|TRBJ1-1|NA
CASSRSGGGNTEAFF
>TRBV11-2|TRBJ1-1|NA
CASSFQGGVTEAFF
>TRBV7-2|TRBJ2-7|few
CASSFSGRGGSYEQYF
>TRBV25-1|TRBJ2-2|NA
CATSRGAGTGELFF
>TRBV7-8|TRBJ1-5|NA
CASSLMTGGSSNQPQHF
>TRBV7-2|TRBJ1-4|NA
CASSLGNSKNEKLFF
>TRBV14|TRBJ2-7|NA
CASSFRDRGNEQYF
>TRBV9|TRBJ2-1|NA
CASSGGTSLVNEQFF
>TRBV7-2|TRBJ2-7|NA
CASSLAFRYEQYF
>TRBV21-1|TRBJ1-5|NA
CASSQRWATNQPQHF
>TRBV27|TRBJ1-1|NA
CASGRGVFMNTEAFF
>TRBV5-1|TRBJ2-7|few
CASSSGQLYEQYF
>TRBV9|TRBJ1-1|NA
CASSVTGSDTEAFF
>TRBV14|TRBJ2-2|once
CASSYGQGDGELFF
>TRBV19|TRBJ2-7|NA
CATSPRGQGAVYEQYF
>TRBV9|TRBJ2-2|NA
CASSVRASGGPNTGELFF
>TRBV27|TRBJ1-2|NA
CASSLAGGGLYGYTF
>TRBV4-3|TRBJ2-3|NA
CASSHTWSTSSPDTQYF
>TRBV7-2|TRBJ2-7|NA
CASSSAGVSSYEQYF
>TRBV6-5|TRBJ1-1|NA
CASNKPGGAGTEAFF
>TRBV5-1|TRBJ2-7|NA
CASSLAPTGSSSYEQYF
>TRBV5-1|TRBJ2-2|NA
CASSLAVGQGTGELFF
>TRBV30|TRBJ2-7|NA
CAWSGTGGYEQYF
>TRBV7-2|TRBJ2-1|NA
CASSSWTSEAGDEQFF
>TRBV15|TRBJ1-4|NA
CATSTVVGGGNEKLFF
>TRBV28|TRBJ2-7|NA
CASSFYVSYEQYF
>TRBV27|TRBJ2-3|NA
CASSLGASDTQYF
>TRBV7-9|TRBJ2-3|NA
CASSLGGAGTDTQYF
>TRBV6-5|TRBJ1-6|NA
CASSPTGGSSPLHF
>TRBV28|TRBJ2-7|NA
CAGGERTSGRVGEQYF
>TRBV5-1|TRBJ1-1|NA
CASSLAQGRGNTEAFF
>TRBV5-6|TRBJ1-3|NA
CASSSPTRLGNTIYF
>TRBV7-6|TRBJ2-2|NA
CASSPDSYTNTGELFF
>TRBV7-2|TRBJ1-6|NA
CASSFRWGPNSPLHF
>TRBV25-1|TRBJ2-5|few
CASSEAGQKQETQYF
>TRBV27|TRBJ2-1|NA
CASRRGGVYNEQFF
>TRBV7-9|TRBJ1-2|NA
CASSALQVNYGYTF